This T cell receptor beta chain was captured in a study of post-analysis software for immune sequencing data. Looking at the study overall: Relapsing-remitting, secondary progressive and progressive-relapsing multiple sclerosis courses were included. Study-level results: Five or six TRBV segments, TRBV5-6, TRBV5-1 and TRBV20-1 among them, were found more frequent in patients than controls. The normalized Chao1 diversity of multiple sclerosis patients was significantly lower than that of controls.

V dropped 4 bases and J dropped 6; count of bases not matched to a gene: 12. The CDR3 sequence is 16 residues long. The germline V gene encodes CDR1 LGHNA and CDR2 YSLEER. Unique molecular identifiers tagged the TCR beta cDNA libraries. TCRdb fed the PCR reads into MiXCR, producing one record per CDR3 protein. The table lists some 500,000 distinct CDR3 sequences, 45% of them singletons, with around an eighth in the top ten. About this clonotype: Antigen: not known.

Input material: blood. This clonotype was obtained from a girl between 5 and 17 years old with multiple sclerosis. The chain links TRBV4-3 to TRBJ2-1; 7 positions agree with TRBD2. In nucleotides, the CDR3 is TGCGCCAGCAGCCCCGGGGTCCGGGACTATTTCAATGAGCAGTTCTTC. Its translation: CASSPGVRDYFNEQFF.